Listed here are 17 T cell receptor beta chains from one sample, sequenced in a study of T cells after posttransplantation cyclophosphamide. A marrow graft followed busulfan-fludarabine conditioning, with cyclophosphamide on days +3 and +4. Method: immunoSEQ multiplex PCR; TCRdb's copy keeps in-frame clones and lacks some. The sample shows thousands of clones, none of them appearing just once. This specimen was PBMCs, taken roughly three months after allogeneic stem cell transplant with posttransplant cyclophosphamide. The source of these receptors is an older female patient who received an allogeneic stem cell transplant from an unrelated donor, was CMV-positive, and had acute GVHD only. Some T cells could come from the graft donor.

Many counts were recorded for this clone. The chain combines TRBV29-1 with TRBJ1-1; D is unresolved. Germline CDR1 and CDR2: SQVTM and ANQGSEA. The CDR3 consists of 12 residues. V lost 4 bases, J lost 4 bases, and 10 bases lay in between. In DNA form, the CDR3 reads TGCAGCGTTGTAGGAGGGCTCACTGAAGCTTTCTTT. Translated: CSVVGGLTEAFF.

This clone has only a few counts. J is TRBJ2-5 and V is TRBV27, with 10 bases identical to TRBD2. The CDR3 spans 15 residues. Germline CDR1 MNHEY, CDR2 SMNVEV (reference sequence). V dropped 6 bases and J dropped 5; count of bases not matched to a gene: 9. CDR3 sequence (DNA): TGTGCCAGCAGCGAGGTACTAGCGGGGTGGGAGACCCAGTACTTC. The encoded protein is CASSEVLAGWETQYF.

This clone was counted ten times or more. The chain has TRBV7-9 and TRBJ2-3, with 7 bases identical to TRBD2. The V and J ends lost 6 bases and 10 bases, in that order; junction bases with no gene match: 19. CDR1 SEHNR and CDR2 FQNEAQ come from the germline V gene (reference sequence). The CDR3 is made up of 16 amino acids. The CDR3 DNA is TGTGCCAGCAGATTGGTAGCGGGCCCCAGACGAGCCTCGCAGTATTTT. Translating gives CASRLVAGPRRASQYF. The whole variable domain, filled in from reference TRBV7-9 and TRBJ2-3, reads DTGVSQNPRHKITKRGQNVTFRCDPISEHNRLYWYRQTLGQGPEFLTYFQNEAQLEKSRLLSDRFSAERPKGSFSTLEIQRTEQGDSAMYLCASRLVAGPRRASQYFGPGTRLTVL.

This clone was recorded at least ten times. The chain's CDR3 is CASSVARGAYEQYF. CDR3 coding DNA: TGTGCCAGCAGTGTTGCCAGGGGGGCCTACGAGCAGTACTTC. V and J are TRBV6-1 and TRBJ2-7, with D possibly being TRBD1 (7 bases). Trimming took 4 bases from V and 2 from J, leaving 12 bases between them. CDR3 length: 14 residues. Germline V gene data show CDR1 as MNHNS and CDR2 as SASEGT.

This clone was observed at least ten times. The rearrangement joins TRBV9 to TRBJ1-3; TRBD1 matches 7 bases. J was trimmed by 4 bases and V by 0 bases; bases with no gene match: 7. Germline V gene data show CDR1 as SGDLS and CDR2 as YYNGEE. The CDR3 length is 16 residues. The CDR3 nucleotides are TGTGCCAGCAGCGTAGGAAAGGGGGCTGGGGGAAACACCATATATTTT. Translated, it gives CASSVGKGAGGNTIYF.

This clone occurred many times. The chain uses TRBV12-3 or TRBV12-4 and TRBJ1-4; D unclear. The CDR3 has 14 residues. Trimming shortened V by 3 bases and J by 6 bases, and 11 bases separated the two germline ends. This CDR3 is CASSFQVVDEKLFF. CDR3 coding DNA: TGTGCCAGCAGTTTCCAGGTGGTCGATGAAAAACTGTTTTTT.

This clone was detected ten times or more. The gene calls are TRBV7-2 and TRBJ2-7; the D is unclear. Germline V gene sequence: CDR1 SGHTA, CDR2 FQGNSA. This CDR3 has 14 residues. The V and J ends lost 0 bases and 7 bases respectively, with 13 bases between them. The CDR3 spells CASSLAYLGAEQYF. The DNA for the CDR3 is TGTGCCAGCAGCTTAGCATACTTGGGCGCTGAGCAGTACTTC.

This clone was seen repeatedly, ten times or more. This rearrangement joins TRBV4-3 to TRBJ1-3; D is uncertain. The CDR3 totals 16 residues. V lost 2 bases, J lost 0 bases, and 11 bases lay in between. CDR1 and CDR2 from the germline V gene are LGHNA and YSLEER. CDR3 region: CASSQTSFFSGNTIYF. CDR3 bases: TGCGCCAGCAGCCAAACCAGTTTTTTCTCTGGAAACACCATATATTTT.

In its sample, this clone ranks as medium-sized. V usage is TRBV10-3 and J usage is TRBJ1-4; 9 bases fit TRBD1. The CDR3 has 17 residues. The germline CDR1 and CDR2 sequences are ENHRY and SYGVKD. After removal of 2 bases from V and 1 base from J, the junction contained 5 bases not matched to a gene. DNA of the CDR3: TGTGCCATCAGTGAGACTTCGACAGGGGGAACTAATGAAAAACTGTTTTTT. Protein sequence: CAISETSTGGTNEKLFF.

This clone was picked up many times. V usage is TRBV19 and J usage is TRBJ2-5; TRBD1 matches at 10 bases. J was trimmed by 0 bases and V by 5 bases; bases with no gene match: 6. The CDR3 has 16 amino acids. Germline lookup yields CDR1 LNHDA and CDR2 SQIVND (reference sequence). The CDR3 nucleotides are TGTGCCAGTAGTGCTGACGGGACAGGGGACCAAGAGACCCAGTACTTC. Encoded protein: CASSADGTGDQETQYF.

In its sample, this clone was seen many times. The gene calls are TRBV28 and TRBJ2-7; the D is unclear. CDR1 and CDR2 from the germline V gene are MDHEN and SYDVKM. This CDR3 has 14 amino acids. With 9 bases removed from V and 2 bases from J, the gap between germline ends came to 17 bases. The CDR3 loop reads CASRGGFTPYEQYF. The CDR3 bases are TGTGCCAGTCGTGGCGGTTTTACACCCTACGAGCAGTACTTC.

In this sample, this clone turned up a few times. The CDR3 sequence is CASSQGNSPLHF. CDR3 bases: TGTGCCAGCAGTCAGGGGAATTCACCCCTCCACTTT. J is TRBJ1-6 and V is TRBV6-5; a weak D match, TRBD1 (6 bases). Germline V gene lookup returns CDR1 MNHEY and CDR2 SVGAGI. CDR3 size: 12 residues. V lost 5 bases to trimming and J lost 7 bases, with 6 bases between them.

This clone was seen at least ten times. This chain links TRBV7-2 with TRBJ2-4, with 7 bases fitting TRBD2. The V and J ends lost 6 bases and 6 bases, in that order; junction bases with no gene match: 5. This CDR3 comprises 13 residues. The germline gives CDR1 SGHTA, CDR2 FQGNSA. The CDR3 sequence: CASRAPGGNIQYF. CDR3 nucleotides: TGTGCCAGCAGGGCACCGGGGGGAAACATTCAGTACTTC.

This clone was recorded at least ten times. This sequence joins TRBV7-2 and TRBJ2-7; D unresolved. The CDR3 is made up of 14 amino acids. V was trimmed by 3 bases and J by 0 bases, leaving 9 bases between them. Germline-derived CDR1 and CDR2 are SGHTA and FQGNSA. The CDR3 DNA is TGTGCCAGCAGCTTGGCCCCGAGCTCCTACGAGCAGTACTTC. Residues: CASSLAPSSYEQYF.

In this sample, this clone turned up many times. This chain uses TRBV6-4 with TRBJ2-2, with 11 bases identical to TRBD1. Trimming took 4 bases from V and 7 from J; bases not matched to a gene: 11. CDR1 is MRHNA and CDR2 is SNTAGT in the germline V gene. CDR3 length: 17 amino acids. CDR3 DNA: TGTGCCAGCAGTGGTACTTGGGACAGGGGGGTCAACGGGGAGCTGTTTTTT. It translates to CASSGTWDRGVNGELFF.

The chain carries TRBV30 and TRBJ2-7; the D gene is possibly TRBD1 (5 bases). V shed 3 bases and J shed 5 bases, with 23 bases lying between them. The CDR3 is 16 residues long. The germline CDR1 and CDR2 sequences are GTSNPN and SVGIG (reference sequence). The CDR3 DNA follows: TGTGCCTGGAGCCCCCCAGGAAGGGGTTTTGGCAACGAGCAGTACTTC. It is translated as CAWSPPGRGFGNEQYF.

This clone occurred many times. This chain links TRBV6-5 with TRBJ1-1, with 10 positions matching TRBD1. V shed 8 bases and J 6 bases; nucleotides not matched to a gene: 9. Germline V gene lookup returns CDR1 MNHEY and CDR2 SVGAGI. This CDR3 contains 14 residues. The CDR3 sequence: CASRRQGAFAEAFF. The CDR3 bases are TGTGCCAGCCGCCGACAGGGGGCTTTCGCTGAAGCTTTCTTT.